This T cell receptor beta chain is drawn from a study of CD8 T cells in ankylosing spondylitis. Study-level findings and limits: For ankylosing spondylitis blood, a TCR beta motif of 7 to 9 highly homologous variants appeared characteristic. Clones tied to disease were said to be significantly enriched in matched ankylosing spondylitis synovial fluid.

Regarding this clonotype: As yet, its antigen is unknown.

The germline V and J ends were trimmed by 4 bases and 3 bases, with 11 bases remaining between them. Germline V CDR1 and CDR2: SGHKS, YYEKEE (reference sequence). This CDR3 comprises 14 residues. For TCR beta, libraries came from quantitative 5'-RACE with molecular barcodes. TCRdb reanalysed the 5' RACE reads using MiXCR and keeps one entry per CDR3 protein. The sample holds 290,000 or so distinct CDR3 sequences, about 20% seen once. Sequencing input: blood, either unsorted or a sorted T cell fraction (not recorded which). This receptor was taken from a female donor with ankylosing spondylitis or in good health (not recorded which). This chain links TRBV5-5 with TRBJ2-1; tentative D call: TRBD1 (5 bases). Here the CDR3 reads CASSRWTSYNEQFF. CDR3 in DNA: TGTGCCAGCAGCCGTTGGACAAGCTACAATGAGCAGTTCTTC.